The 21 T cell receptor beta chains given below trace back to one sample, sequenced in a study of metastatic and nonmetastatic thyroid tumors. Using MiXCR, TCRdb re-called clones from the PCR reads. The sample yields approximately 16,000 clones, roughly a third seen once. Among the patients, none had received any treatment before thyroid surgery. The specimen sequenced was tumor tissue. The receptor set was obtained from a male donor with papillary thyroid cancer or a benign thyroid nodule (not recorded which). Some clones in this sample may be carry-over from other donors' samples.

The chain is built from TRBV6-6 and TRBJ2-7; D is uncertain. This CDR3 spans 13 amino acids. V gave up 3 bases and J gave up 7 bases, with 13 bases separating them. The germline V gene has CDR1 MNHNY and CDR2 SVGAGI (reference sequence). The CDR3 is CASSYPGRVEQYF. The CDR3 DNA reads TGTGCCAGCAGTTATCCGGGTAGGGTGGAGCAGTACTTC.

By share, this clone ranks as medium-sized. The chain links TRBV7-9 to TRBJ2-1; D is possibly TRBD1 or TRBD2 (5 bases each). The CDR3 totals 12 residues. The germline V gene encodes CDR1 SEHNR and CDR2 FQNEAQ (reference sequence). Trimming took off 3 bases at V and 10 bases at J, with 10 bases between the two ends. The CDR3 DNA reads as TGTGCCAGCAGCTTTGTATGGGGGGAGCAGTTCTTC. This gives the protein CASSFVWGEQFF.

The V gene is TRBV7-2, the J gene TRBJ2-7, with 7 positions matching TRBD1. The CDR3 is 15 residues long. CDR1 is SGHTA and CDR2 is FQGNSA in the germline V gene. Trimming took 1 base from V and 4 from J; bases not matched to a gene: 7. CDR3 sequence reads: CASSLEGTELYEQYF. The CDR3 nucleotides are TGTGCCAGCAGCTTAGAGGGGACAGAATTATACGAGCAGTACTTC.

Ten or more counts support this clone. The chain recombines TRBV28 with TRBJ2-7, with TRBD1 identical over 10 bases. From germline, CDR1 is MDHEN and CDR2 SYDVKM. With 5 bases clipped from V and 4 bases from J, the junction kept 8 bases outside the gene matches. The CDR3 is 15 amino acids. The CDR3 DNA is TGTGCCAGCAGTGGTTCCGGGACAGGGGTTTACGAGCAGTACTTC. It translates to CASSGSGTGVYEQYF.

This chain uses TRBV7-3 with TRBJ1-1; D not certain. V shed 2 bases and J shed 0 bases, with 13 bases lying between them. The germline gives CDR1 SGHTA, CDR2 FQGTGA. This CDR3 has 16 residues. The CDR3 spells CASSLAPSGMNTEAFF. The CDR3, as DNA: TGTGCCAGCAGCTTAGCCCCCTCCGGGATGAACACTGAAGCTTTCTTT.

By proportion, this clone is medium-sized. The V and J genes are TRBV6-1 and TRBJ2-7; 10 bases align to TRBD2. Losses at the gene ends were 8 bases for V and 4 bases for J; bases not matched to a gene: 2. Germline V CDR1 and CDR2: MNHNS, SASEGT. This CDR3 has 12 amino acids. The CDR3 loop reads CASGTSEYEQYF. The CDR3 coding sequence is TGTGCCAGCGGGACTAGCGAATACGAGCAGTACTTC.

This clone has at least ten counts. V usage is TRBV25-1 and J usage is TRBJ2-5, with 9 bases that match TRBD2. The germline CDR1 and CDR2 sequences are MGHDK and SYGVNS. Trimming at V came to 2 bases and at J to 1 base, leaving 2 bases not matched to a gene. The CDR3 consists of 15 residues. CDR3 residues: CASSEPTSGQETQYF. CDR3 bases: TGTGCCAGCAGTGAACCGACTAGCGGCCAAGAGACCCAGTACTTC.

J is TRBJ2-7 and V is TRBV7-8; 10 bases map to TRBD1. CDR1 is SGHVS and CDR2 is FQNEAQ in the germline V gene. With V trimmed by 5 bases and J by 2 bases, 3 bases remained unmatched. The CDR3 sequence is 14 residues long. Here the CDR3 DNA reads TGTGCCAGCAGCAAGACAGGGGGCCCCTACGAGCAGTACTTC. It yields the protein CASSKTGGPYEQYF.

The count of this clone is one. DNA for the CDR3: TGCAGTGCTAGAGACTGGGGACTAGCTGCAGATACGCAGTATTTT. Protein: CSARDWGLAADTQYF. The chain employs TRBV20-1 and TRBJ2-3; 9 bases map to TRBD2. V gave up 0 bases and J gave up 4 bases; unmatched junction bases: 5. Germline-derived CDR1 and CDR2 are DFQATT and SNEGSKA (reference sequence). This CDR3 comprises 15 residues.

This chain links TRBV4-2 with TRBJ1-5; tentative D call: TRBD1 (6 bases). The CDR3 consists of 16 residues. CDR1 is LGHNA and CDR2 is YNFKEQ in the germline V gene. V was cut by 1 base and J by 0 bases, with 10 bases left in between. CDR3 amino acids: CASSQGGQYSNQPQHF. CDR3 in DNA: TGTGCCAGCAGCCAAGGGGGGCAGTATAGCAATCAGCCCCAGCATTTT.

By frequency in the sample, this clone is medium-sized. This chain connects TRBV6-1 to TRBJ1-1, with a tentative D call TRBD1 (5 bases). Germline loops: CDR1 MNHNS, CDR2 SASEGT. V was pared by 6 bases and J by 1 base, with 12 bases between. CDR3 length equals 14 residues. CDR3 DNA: TGTGCCAGCAGGGGGGGGGTAAGGAACACTGAAGCTTTCTTT. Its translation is CASRGGVRNTEAFF.

CDR3 sequence reads: CSALRGSYEQYF. The CDR3 DNA follows: TGCAGTGCTTTGAGAGGTTCCTACGAGCAGTACTTC. The chain uses TRBV20-1 and TRBJ2-7; D uncertain. The CDR3 is 12 amino acids. Germline V gene data show CDR1 as DFQATT and CDR2 as SNEGSKA (reference sequence). V shed 5 bases and J shed 1 base, with 9 bases lying between them.

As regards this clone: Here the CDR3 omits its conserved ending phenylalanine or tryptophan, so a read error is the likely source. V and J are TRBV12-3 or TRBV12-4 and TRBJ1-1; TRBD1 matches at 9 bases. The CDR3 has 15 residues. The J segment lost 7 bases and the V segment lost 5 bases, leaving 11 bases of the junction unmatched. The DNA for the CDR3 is TGTGCCAGCAGTACGCGGGACAGGGAGTCTGATGAAGCTTTCTGT. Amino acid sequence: CASSTRDRESDEAFC.

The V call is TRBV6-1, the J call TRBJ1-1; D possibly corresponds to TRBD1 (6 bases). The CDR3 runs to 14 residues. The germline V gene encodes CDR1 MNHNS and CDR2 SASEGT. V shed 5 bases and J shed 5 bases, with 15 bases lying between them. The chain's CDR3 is CASSRDRTGTEAFF. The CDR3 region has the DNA TGTGCCAGCAGTCGAGACAGGACGGGAACTGAAGCTTTCTTT.

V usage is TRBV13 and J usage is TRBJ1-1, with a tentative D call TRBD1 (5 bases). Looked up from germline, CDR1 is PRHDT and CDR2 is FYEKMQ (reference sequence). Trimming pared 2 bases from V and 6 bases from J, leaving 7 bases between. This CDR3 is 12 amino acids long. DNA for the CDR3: TGTGCCAGCAGCTTAATGGGGGCTGAAGCTTTCTTT. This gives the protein CASSLMGAEAFF.

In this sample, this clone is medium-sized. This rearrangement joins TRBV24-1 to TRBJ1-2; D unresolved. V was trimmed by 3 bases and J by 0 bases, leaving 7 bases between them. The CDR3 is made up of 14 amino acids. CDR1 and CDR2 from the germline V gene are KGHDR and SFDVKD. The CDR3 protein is CATSDRRANYGYTF. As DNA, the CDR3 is TGTGCCACCAGTGATCGGAGAGCTAACTATGGCTACACCTTC.

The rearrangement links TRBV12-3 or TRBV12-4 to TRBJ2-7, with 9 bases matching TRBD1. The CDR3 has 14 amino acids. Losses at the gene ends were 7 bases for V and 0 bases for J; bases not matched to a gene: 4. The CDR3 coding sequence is TGTGCCAGCACCCAGACAGGGGGCTCCTACGAGCAGTACTTC. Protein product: CASTQTGGSYEQYF.

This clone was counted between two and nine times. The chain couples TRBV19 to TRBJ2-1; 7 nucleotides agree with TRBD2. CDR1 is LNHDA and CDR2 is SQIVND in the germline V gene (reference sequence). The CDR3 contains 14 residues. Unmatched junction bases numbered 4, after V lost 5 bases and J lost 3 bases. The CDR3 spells CASSLAEYYNEQFF. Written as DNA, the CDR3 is TGTGCCAGTAGTCTAGCGGAATACTACAATGAGCAGTTCTTC.

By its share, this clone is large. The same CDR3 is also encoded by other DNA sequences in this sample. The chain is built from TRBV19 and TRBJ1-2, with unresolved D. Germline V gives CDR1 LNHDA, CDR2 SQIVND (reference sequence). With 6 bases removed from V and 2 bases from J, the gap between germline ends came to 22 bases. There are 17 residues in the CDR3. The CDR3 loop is CASSPLSGINWNYGYTF. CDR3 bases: TGTGCCAGTAGCCCACTATCCGGGATCAATTGGAACTATGGCTACACCTTC.

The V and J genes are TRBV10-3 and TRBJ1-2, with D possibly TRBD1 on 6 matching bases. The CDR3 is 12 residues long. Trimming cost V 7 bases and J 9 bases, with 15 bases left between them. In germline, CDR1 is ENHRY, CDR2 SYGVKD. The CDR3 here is CAIMGGRDSYTF. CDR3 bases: TGTGCCATCATGGGGGGTCGGGACAGCTACACCTTC.

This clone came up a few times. CDR3 nucleotide sequence: TGTGCCAGCAGTCCCCTTCGGGGGCGCGACAATCAGCCCCAGCATTTT. As protein: CASSPLRGRDNQPQHF. J is TRBJ1-5 and V is TRBV6-1; perhaps TRBD1 as D (6 bases). The ends were cut back, 5 bases at V and 3 bases at J, with 17 bases in the middle. The CDR3 is 16 amino acids. Germline CDR1 is MNHNS and CDR2 is SASEGT.